A single sample gave rise to the 12 T cell receptor beta chains below, sequenced in a study of graft-versus-host responses after intestinal transplantation. Sequencing used immunoSEQ multiplex PCR; TCRdb keeps in-frame clones, though not all of them. The repertoire holds over 100,000 clones, with roughly 93% as singletons. For these receptors, no antigen is known. This specimen consisted of unstimulated CD8+ T cells sorted from spleen or lymph node cells, obtained before transplant. The receptors were gathered from a human donor who was the organ donor for an intestinal transplant.

This clone has a single count. The rearrangement links TRBV7-8 to TRBJ2-7; the D gene could be TRBD1 or TRBD2 (5 bases each). The CDR3 loop spans 18 amino acids. V was cut by 3 bases and J by 0 bases, with 21 bases left in between. From germline, CDR1 is SGHVS and CDR2 FQNEAQ. The CDR3 region has the DNA TGTGCCAGCAGCTTTCGGGATAGGACACAGAGGAGCTCCTACGAGCAGTACTTC. Residues: CASSFRDRTQRSSYEQYF.

This clone was recorded only once. The chain joins TRBV2 to TRBJ1-4, with D maybe TRBD1 (5 bases). V was trimmed by 6 bases and J by 8 bases, leaving 16 bases between them. The CDR3 contains 14 residues. The germline V gene has CDR1 SNHLY and CDR2 FYNNEI. For the CDR3, the DNA is TGTGCCAGCAGGGACGGGGCAGGGCGGGAAAAACTGTTTTTT. Its protein is CASRDGAGREKLFF.

The chain carries TRBV19 and TRBJ1-2; perhaps TRBD1 as D (6 bases). CDR3 size: 14 residues. The V and J ends lost 5 bases and 4 bases respectively, with 14 bases between them. Germline CDR1 LNHDA, CDR2 SQIVND (reference sequence). The CDR3 nucleotides are TGTGCCAGTAGTGGACAGCCTCAAGGCTATGGCTACACCTTC. Protein product: CASSGQPQGYGYTF.

This chain links TRBV27 with TRBJ2-3; either TRBD1 or TRBD2 may supply D (5 bases each). Per germline, CDR1 MNHEY and CDR2 SMNVEV (reference sequence). The CDR3 is made up of 15 amino acids. Trimming shortened V by 2 bases and J by 2 bases, and 11 bases separated the two germline ends. CDR3 region: CASSLRDRTTDTQYF. CDR3 bases: TGTGCCAGCAGTTTAAGGGACCGAACCACAGATACGCAGTATTTT.

This sequence joins TRBV27 and TRBJ1-5; TRBD1 aligns across 11 bases. With 0 bases clipped from V and 7 bases from J, the junction kept 5 bases outside the gene matches. Germline lookup yields CDR1 MNHEY and CDR2 SMNVEV (reference sequence). The CDR3 extends over 16 amino acids. The CDR3 loop is CASSLSWTGGAQPQHF. DNA of the CDR3: TGTGCCAGCAGTTTATCGTGGACAGGGGGCGCGCAGCCCCAGCATTTT.

This chain connects TRBV9 to TRBJ2-3; 12 bases are a match to TRBD2. With 2 bases clipped from V and 4 bases from J, the junction kept 5 bases outside the gene matches. Germline assignment: CDR1 SGDLS and CDR2 YYNGEE. CDR3 length equals 16 residues. The CDR3 DNA reads as TGTGCCAGCAGCGTGCTAGCGGGAGGGCCGTCAGATACGCAGTATTTT. Translated: CASSVLAGGPSDTQYF.

The chain links TRBV5-4 to TRBJ2-3; 9 nucleotides match TRBD1. CDR3 length: 17 amino acids. Germline-derived CDR1 and CDR2 are SGHNT and YYREEE (reference sequence). V lost 5 bases and J lost 3; bases outside the gene matches: 13. The CDR3 spells CASSPYHPGQGTDTQYF. CDR3 nucleotide sequence: TGTGCCAGCAGTCCCTACCATCCGGGACAGGGTACAGATACGCAGTATTTT.

The CDR3 protein is CASSLYGGTSGSETQYF. For the CDR3, the DNA is TGTGCCAGCAGCTTATATGGAGGGACTAGCGGGAGCGAGACCCAGTACTTC. The V gene is TRBV7-6, the J gene TRBJ2-5; 14 bases line up with TRBD2. This CDR3 is built from 17 residues. With 2 bases clipped from V and 5 bases from J, the junction kept 7 bases outside the gene matches. CDR1 is SGHVS and CDR2 is FNYEAQ in the germline V gene.

This chain joins TRBV20-1 and TRBJ2-2; D remains unclear. This CDR3 has 11 amino acids. Deletions cut 6 bases from V and 6 bases from J, with 8 bases between. Germline V gene data show CDR1 as DFQATT and CDR2 as SNEGSKA (reference sequence). CDR3 in amino acids: CSADRAGELFF. Here the CDR3 DNA reads TGCAGTGCGGACCGGGCCGGGGAGCTGTTTTTT.

The rearrangement uses TRBV27 and TRBJ2-1; D might be TRBD1 (6 bases). Between the trimmed V and J ends, which lost 6 bases and 4 bases, there was a span of 16 bases. Germline CDR1 is MNHEY and CDR2 is SMNVEV (reference sequence). CDR3 length: 15 residues. CDR3 nucleotides: TGTGCCAGCAGGCCCCAGGGGCTGTTTTACAATGAGCAGTTCTTC. It translates to CASRPQGLFYNEQFF.

This sequence joins TRBV28 and TRBJ2-2, with 10 bases lining up with TRBD2. There are 16 residues in the CDR3. From germline, CDR1 is MDHEN and CDR2 SYDVKM. The ends lost 6 bases at V and 5 bases at J; junction bases unmatched: 9. In nucleotides, the CDR3 is TGTGCCAGCAGCCGAACGGGACTAGCGTTAACCGGGGAGCTGTTTTTT. Translating gives CASSRTGLALTGELFF.

This rearrangement joins TRBV19 to TRBJ1-5; 7 bases fit TRBD1. The CDR3 spans 13 residues. Losses at the gene ends were 9 bases for V and 6 bases for J; bases not matched to a gene: 8. Germline CDR1 is LNHDA and CDR2 is SQIVND (reference sequence). The CDR3 protein is CARQDRVGQPQHF. CDR3 in DNA: TGTGCCAGACAAGACAGGGTTGGTCAGCCCCAGCATTTT.